The 20 T cell receptor beta chains given below trace back to one sample, sequenced in a study of T cell responses to AZD1222 COVID-19 vaccine. Measured with immunoSEQ multiplex PCR; TCRdb has only the in-frame clones, and not every one. The data contain about 96,000 clones, 89% of them singletons. This specimen was peripheral blood, taken on day 0 of AZD1222 vaccination. These receptors were collected from an adult in good health.

This rearrangement joins TRBV30 to TRBJ1-2; D perhaps matches TRBD1 (6 bases). The CDR3 totals 12 residues. Trimming took off 7 bases at V and 5 bases at J, with 14 bases between the two ends. In germline, CDR1 is GTSNPN, CDR2 SVGIG (reference sequence). This CDR3 is CAFLGQTYGYTF. For the CDR3, the DNA is TGTGCCTTCCTAGGACAGACGTATGGCTACACCTTC. Complete variable domain (other parts from reference TRBV30 and TRBJ1-2): SQTIHQWPATLVQPVGSPLSLECTVEGTSNPNLYWYRQAAGRGLQLLFYSVGIGQISSEVPQNLSASRPQDRQFILSSKKLLLSDSGFYLCAFLGQTYGYTFGSGTRLTVV.

This sequence joins TRBV4-1 and TRBJ1-5; possible D gene TRBD1, 5 bases. This CDR3 has 17 residues. Germline loops: CDR1 MGHRA, CDR2 YSYEKL. Trimming cost V 4 bases and J 5 bases, with 21 bases left between them. CDR3 region: CASSRVWGRFEDQPQHF. CDR3 nucleotide sequence: TGCGCCAGCAGCCGGGTTTGGGGCCGCTTTGAAGATCAGCCCCAGCATTTT.

The rearrangement links TRBV24-1 to TRBJ2-1; tentatively, D is TRBD1 or TRBD2 (5 bases each). V was clipped by 6 bases and J by 4 bases, with 15 bases between them. This CDR3 contains 15 residues. CDR1 and CDR2 from the germline V gene are KGHDR and SFDVKD. CDR3 amino acids: CATSRTGTTYNEQFF. In DNA, the CDR3 is TGTGCCACCAGTCGGACCGGGACCACGTACAATGAGCAGTTCTTC.

CDR3 residues: CASRRTGGTGELFF. As DNA, the CDR3 is TGTGCCAGCCGCCGGACAGGAGGGACCGGGGAGCTGTTTTTT. The chain carries TRBV28 and TRBJ2-2; possible D gene TRBD1, 7 bases. This CDR3 spans 14 amino acids. From germline, CDR1 is MDHEN and CDR2 SYDVKM. Trimming left V 8 bases short and J 5 bases short, with 15 bases between.

In its sample, this clone was seen once. This sequence joins TRBV9 and TRBJ2-5; possible D gene TRBD1, 6 bases. V lost 3 bases and J lost 2, with 8 bases in between. Per germline, CDR1 SGDLS and CDR2 YYNGEE. The CDR3 loop spans 13 amino acids. CDR3 DNA: TGTGCCAGCAGCGAGGGACAACAAGAGACCCAGTACTTC. Translation: CASSEGQQETQYF. The entire variable domain, with the rest obtained from reference TRBV9 and TRBJ2-5, is as follows: DSGVTQTPKHLITATGQRVTLRCSPRSGDLSVYWYQQSLDQGLQFLIQYYNGEERAKGNILERFSAQQFPDLHSELNLSSLELGDSALYFCASSEGQQETQYFGPGTRLLVL.

CDR3 protein: CASRVSRGRTGELFF. The DNA of the CDR3 is TGTGCCAGCAGAGTCTCCAGGGGAAGGACCGGGGAGCTGTTTTTT. The chain combines TRBV6-5 with TRBJ2-2; D may be TRBD1 (6 bases). Germline assignment: CDR1 MNHEY and CDR2 SVGAGI. The CDR3 sequence is 15 residues long. V lost 6 bases and J 5 bases, leaving 16 bases between the germline ends.

The chain has TRBV18 and TRBJ1-1; maybe TRBD1 (5 bases). V shed 2 bases and J shed 1 base, with 14 bases lying between them. This CDR3 has 16 residues. CDR1 is KGHSH and CDR2 is LQKENI in the germline V gene. As DNA, the CDR3 is TGTGCCAGCTCACCATGGCAGGGCTGGAAGAACACTGAAGCTTTCTTT. Its translation: CASSPWQGWKNTEAFF.

The J gene is TRBJ2-1, the V gene TRBV11-1; the D is unclear. Per the germline V gene, CDR1 is SGHAT and CDR2 is FQDESV (reference sequence). This CDR3 spans 12 amino acids. The V end was cut by 7 bases, the J end by 1 base, with 5 bases between. The CDR3 loop is CASIGSYNEQFF. The DNA of the CDR3 is TGTGCCAGCATAGGTTCCTACAATGAGCAGTTCTTC.

CDR3 DNA: TGTGCCAGTAGTATGGAGCAGGGTCCATACGAGCAGTACTTC. This encodes CASSMEQGPYEQYF. The J gene is TRBJ2-7, the V gene TRBV19; possible D gene TRBD1, 5 bases. Deletions cut 3 bases from V and 4 bases from J, with 13 bases between. The V gene's germline CDR1 is LNHDA and CDR2 SQIVND (reference sequence). The CDR3 runs to 14 residues.

On this clone: The identical CDR3 is also encoded by other nucleotide sequences in the sample. The gene calls are TRBV28 and TRBJ1-2; D is unclear. This CDR3 comprises 14 residues. V shed 5 bases and J shed 5 bases, with 15 bases lying between them. Germline V gives CDR1 MDHEN, CDR2 SYDVKM. CDR3 nucleotide sequence: TGTGCCAGCAGTCTAGACCCTAGAGGGTATGGCTACACCTTC. Protein: CASSLDPRGYGYTF.

The chain uses TRBV2 and TRBJ2-5, with 11 bases fitting TRBD2. Trimming cost V 4 bases and J 2 bases; bases outside gene matches: 3. Germline V lookup: CDR1 SNHLY, CDR2 FYNNEI. This CDR3 has 15 amino acids. CDR3 region: CASSARLAGQETQYF. DNA of the CDR3: TGTGCCAGCAGTGCCCGACTAGCGGGGCAAGAGACCCAGTACTTC.

V and J are TRBV27 and TRBJ1-5, with TRBD1 matching 8 bases. J gave up 3 bases and V 10 bases, and 5 bases lay outside the gene matches. Germline CDR1 MNHEY, CDR2 SMNVEV (reference sequence). CDR3 length equals 13 residues. CDR3 coding DNA: TGTGCCACCAGACAGGGGCCCAATCAGCCCCAGCATTTT. Translated: CATRQGPNQPQHF.

The rearrangement joins TRBV27 to TRBJ2-2; a possible D gene is TRBD2 (5 bases). V was pared by 5 bases and J by 5 bases, with 12 bases between. CDR1 and CDR2 (germline): MNHEY, SMNVEV (reference sequence). The CDR3 consists of 14 residues. The CDR3 nucleotides read TGTGCCAGCAGTAGAATAGCGACGACCGGGGAGCTGTTTTTT. Its protein is CASSRIATTGELFF.

The CDR3 region has the DNA TGTGCCAGCAGCTCGGTGGGGGTAGGCAATCAGCCCCAGCATTTT. Residues: CASSSVGVGNQPQHF. The gene calls are TRBV5-5 and TRBJ1-5; D perhaps matches TRBD1 (5 bases). Looked up from germline, CDR1 is SGHKS and CDR2 is YYEKEE (reference sequence). V lost 3 bases and J lost 2, with 12 bases in between. The CDR3 runs 15 residues.

The rearrangement joins TRBV16 to TRBJ1-1, with D perhaps TRBD1 (5 bases). The V end was cut by 1 base, the J end by 4 bases, with 13 bases between. The CDR3 runs 15 residues. CDR1 and CDR2 from the germline V gene are KGHSY and FQNENV. CDR3 DNA: TGTGCCAGCAGCCAATATAGGGGCGCAGGCACTGAAGCTTTCTTT. It specifies CASSQYRGAGTEAFF.

This rearrangement joins TRBV5-6 to TRBJ1-2; the D is unclear. V shed 0 bases and J shed 6 bases, with 6 bases lying between them. CDR1 SGHDT and CDR2 YYEEEE come from the germline V gene. The CDR3 sequence is 12 residues long. The CDR3 DNA follows: TGTGCCAGCAGCTTGGGAAAGGATGGCTACACCTTC. It codes for CASSLGKDGYTF.

The V and J genes are TRBV7-9 and TRBJ1-2; D possibly corresponds to TRBD1 (6 bases). Trimming took off 4 bases at V and 6 bases at J, with 21 bases between the two ends. Germline V lookup: CDR1 SEHNR, CDR2 FQNEAQ (reference sequence). This CDR3 is 16 amino acids long. Written as DNA, the CDR3 is TGTGCCAGCAGCTCCTGGGATGCAGGGGAAGACAATGGCTACACCTTC. Its translation: CASSSWDAGEDNGYTF.

The rearrangement links TRBV7-3 to TRBJ2-5, with D uncertain. The CDR3 loop spans 16 amino acids. The V and J ends lost 1 base and 5 bases respectively, with 17 bases between them. In germline, CDR1 is SGHTA, CDR2 FQGTGA. The CDR3 region is CASSLMSGSLGETQYF. The CDR3 DNA sequence: TGTGCCAGCAGCTTAATGAGTGGTTCCCTCGGGGAGACCCAGTACTTC.

The chain links TRBV19 to TRBJ2-7; maybe TRBD1 (6 bases). There are 12 residues in the CDR3. Germline-derived CDR1 and CDR2 are LNHDA and SQIVND (reference sequence). The V gene lost 5 bases and the J gene lost 2 bases, with 7 bases spanning the gap. CDR3 nucleotides: TGTGCCAGTAGTGGACAGACCTACGAGCAGTACTTC. Translated, it gives CASSGQTYEQYF.

This sequence joins TRBV5-6 and TRBJ1-1; no clear D gene. CDR1 is SGHDT, CDR2 YYEEEE, per germline. This CDR3 is built from 14 residues. V was cut by 0 bases and J by 3 bases, with 9 bases left in between. CDR3 bases: TGTGCCAGCAGCTTGGGGGTCGGGCACACTGAAGCTTTCTTT. This codes for CASSLGVGHTEAFF. Full variable domain (missing parts from reference TRBV5-6 and TRBJ1-1): DAGVTQSPTHLIKTRGQQVTLRCSPKSGHDTVSWYQQALGQGPQFIFQYYEEEERQRGNFPDRFSGHQFPNYSSELNVNALLLGDSALYLCASSLGVGHTEAFFGQGTRLTVV.